This T cell receptor beta chain is from a study of T cells in localized non-small cell lung cancer. Assay used: immunoSEQ multiplex PCR; TCRdb lists only in-frame clones, some missing. The table records approximately 63,000 clones, around 90% of them present only once. Regarding this clone: The junction shows a germline mismatch at one end, possibly a read error.

The CDR3 sequence is 13 residues long. CDR1 and CDR2 (germline): SSHAT, FNYEAQ (reference sequence). The sample in question was peripheral blood, obtained before any cancer treatment. This clonotype was sampled from a man between 40 and 70 years old with stage I squamous cell lung carcinoma. The chain recombines TRBV7-7 with TRBJ2-7; the D is unclear. CDR3 sequence (DNA): TGTGCTAGCAGCTTGTCGGGCACCTACGAGCAGTACTTC. Its protein product is CASSLSGTYEQYF.